What follows are 32 T cell receptor beta chains derived from one specimen sequenced in a study of beta chain features in type 1 diabetes (dated by TCRdb to the late 2010s). Paper-wide results and their limitations: A moderate but significant shortening of TCRB CDR3 length was observed in type 1 diabetes patients in all four CD4+ subsets.

These TCRs are of unknown antigen specificity. The library was built by means of the immunoSEQ multiplex PCR assay. The entire amount of isolated RNA was reverse transcribed using the High Capacity cDNA Reverse Transcription Kit, so the sequenced TCRB transcripts were expressed ones. TCRdb limited this immuneACCESS table to in-frame rearrangements with V and J called. A share of clones is missing; checked studies link under half to unresolved V genes, and the rest is unexplained. This sample gives about 640,000 clones in total; around 12% of them show up just once. The leading ten clones occupy more than 0.1% of the sample. Source material: naive CD4+ T cells from blood. This specimen's cell subset or site label, interpreted: true naive CD4+ T cells. The receptors originated from a man aged 25 to 40 with type 1 diabetes.

This clone turned up a few times. The CDR3 DNA follows: TGCGCCAGCAGCCAGGGTGCAGGCCCCTCTGGAAACACCATATATTTT. This codes for CASSQGAGPSGNTIYF. The chain combines TRBV4-3 with TRBJ1-3; unclear D gene. From germline, CDR1 is LGHNA and CDR2 YSLEER. The germline V and J ends were trimmed by 3 bases and 0 bases, with 12 bases remaining between them. This CDR3 contains 16 residues.

The chain uses TRBV30 and TRBJ2-2; D is unclear. Germline V CDR1 and CDR2: GTSNPN, SVGIG (reference sequence). This CDR3 is built from 11 residues. Trimming shortened V by 0 bases and J by 6 bases, and 2 bases separated the two germline ends. CDR3 residues: CAWSVAGELFF. CDR3 DNA sequence: TGTGCCTGGAGTGTGGCCGGGGAGCTGTTTTTT.

The rearrangement joins TRBV6-5 to TRBJ2-1; 8 positions agree with TRBD2. The CDR3 contains 16 residues. V gave up 2 bases and J gave up 4 bases; unmatched junction bases: 7. Germline V gives CDR1 MNHEY, CDR2 SVGAGI. CDR3 in amino acids: CASSYRGGFLYNEQFF. The DNA for the CDR3 is TGTGCCAGCAGTTACCGGGGGGGGTTTCTATACAATGAGCAGTTCTTC.

As concerns this clone: The sample carries other DNA sequences with the same CDR3. This chain links TRBV7-9 with TRBJ2-7; no definite D call. V was trimmed by 0 bases and J by 6 bases, leaving 3 bases between them. This CDR3 has 11 amino acids. Per germline, CDR1 SEHNR and CDR2 FQNEAQ (reference sequence). DNA of the CDR3: TGTGCCAGCAGCTTAGCTGGCGAGCAGTACTTC. It encodes CASSLAGEQYF.

This clone turned up a few times. The chain couples TRBV7-2 to TRBJ2-2; perhaps TRBD1 as D (5 bases). The CDR3 has 17 amino acids. Germline CDR1 SGHTA, CDR2 FQGNSA. V was shortened by 1 base and J by 1 base, with 13 bases between the two germline ends. CDR3 bases: TGTGCCAGCAGCTTAGAGAGGCAGGGCCTGAACACCGGGGAGCTGTTTTTT. As protein: CASSLERQGLNTGELFF. The whole variable domain, filled in from reference TRBV7-2 and TRBJ2-2, reads GAGVSQSPSNKVTEKGKDVELRCDPISGHTALYWYRQSLGQGLEFLIYFQGNSAPDKSGLPSDRFSAERTGGSVSTLTIQRTQQEDSAVYLCASSLERQGLNTGELFFGEGSRLTVL.

The chain joins TRBV7-2 to TRBJ2-7; 10 bases map to TRBD1. This CDR3 spans 16 amino acids. Looked up from germline, CDR1 is SGHTA and CDR2 is FQGNSA. J lost 2 bases, V lost 0 bases, and 4 bases had no gene match. The DNA for the CDR3 is TGTGCCAGCAGCTTAGCGGGGACAGGGGACCCCTACGAGCAGTACTTC. Translation gives CASSLAGTGDPYEQYF.

The chain links TRBV7-9 to TRBJ2-1; D might be TRBD1 (5 bases). The V end was cut by 2 bases, the J end by 5 bases, with 10 bases between. The CDR3 contains 14 residues. CDR1 and CDR2 (germline): SEHNR, FQNEAQ (reference sequence). The CDR3 region has the DNA TGTGCCAGCAGCTTACGCCAGGGAAACAATGAGCAGTTCTTC. Its protein product is CASSLRQGNNEQFF.

This clone has only a few counts. The rearrangement joins TRBV5-1 to TRBJ2-1; 7 bases match TRBD1. CDR1 and CDR2 (germline): SGHRS, YFSETQ. The CDR3 loop spans 16 amino acids. After removal of 4 bases from V and 2 bases from J, the junction contained 9 bases not matched to a gene. The CDR3 reads CASSRETGVAYNEQFF. In nucleotides, the CDR3 is TGCGCCAGCAGCCGAGAAACAGGGGTGGCCTACAATGAGCAGTTCTTC.

CDR3 loop: CASGPSGGNNEQFF. As DNA, the CDR3 is TGTGCTAGTGGACCTAGCGGGGGGAACAATGAGCAGTTCTTC. The chain links TRBV12-5 to TRBJ2-1; 11 positions agree with TRBD2. Looked up from germline, CDR1 is LGHNT and CDR2 is FRNRAP. This CDR3 is 14 amino acids long. The J segment lost 5 bases and the V segment lost 6 bases, leaving 3 bases of the junction unmatched. The full variable domain, rest sourced from reference TRBV12-5 and TRBJ2-1, is DARVTQTPRHKVTEMGQEVTMRCQPILGHNTVFWYRQTMMQGLELLAYFRNRAPLDDSGMPKDRFSAEMPDATLATLKIQPSEPRDSAVYFCASGPSGGNNEQFFGPGTRLTVL.

The sample holds a few counts of this clone. The genes are TRBV29-1 and TRBJ1-2, with D perhaps matching TRBD1 (5 bases). V was cut by 6 bases and J by 1 base, with 15 bases left in between. Germline CDR1 is SQVTM and CDR2 is ANQGSEA. This CDR3 spans 14 amino acids. The CDR3 coding sequence is TGCAGCGTGTCCTCATGGGACCGTAACTATGGCTACACCTTC. The encoded protein is CSVSSWDRNYGYTF.

The sample holds a few counts of this clone. V and J are TRBV18 and TRBJ1-5; D is uncertain. In germline, CDR1 is KGHSH, CDR2 LQKENI. The CDR3 is 14 amino acids. V was cut by 2 bases and J by 7 bases, with 12 bases left in between. The CDR3 DNA follows: TGTGCCAGCTCACCAGGGAGCAACCCCCAGCCCCAGCATTTT. It is translated as CASSPGSNPQPQHF.

This clone was observed a few times. This sequence joins TRBV9 and TRBJ2-7, with a possible D match to TRBD2 (6 bases). This CDR3 is 15 amino acids long. V shed 4 bases and J shed 7 bases, with 21 bases lying between them. Germline assignment: CDR1 SGDLS and CDR2 YYNGEE. The CDR3 bases are TGTGCCAGCAGCACAAGGGACTCCGCGAGGTGGGAGCAGTACTTC. This sequence encodes CASSTRDSARWEQYF.

This clone was detected a few times. This chain links TRBV5-1 with TRBJ2-2, with TRBD2 matching 7 bases. The CDR3 extends over 16 amino acids. The V gene's germline CDR1 is SGHRS and CDR2 YFSETQ. Trimming at V came to 0 bases and at J to 3 bases, leaving 5 bases not matched to a gene. The CDR3, as DNA: TGCGCCAGCAGCTTGGGCGTAGCGGGCGACACCGGGGAGCTGTTTTTT. Encoded protein: CASSLGVAGDTGELFF. Looking up the rest from reference TRBV5-1 and TRBJ2-2 gives the full variable domain: KAGVTQTPRYLIKTRGQQVTLSCSPISGHRSVSWYQQTPGQGLQFLFEYFSETQRNKGNFPGRFSGRQFSNSRSEMNVSTLELGDSALYLCASSLGVAGDTGELFFGEGSRLTVL.

This clone turned up a few times. V usage is TRBV7-2 and J usage is TRBJ1-1; possibly TRBD1 for D (5 bases). V lost 5 bases and J lost 1, with 11 bases in between. The CDR3 spans 14 residues. From germline, CDR1 is SGHTA and CDR2 FQGNSA. The CDR3 reads CASSPEQANTEAFF. The CDR3 DNA follows: TGTGCCAGCAGCCCAGAACAGGCGAACACTGAAGCTTTCTTT.

This clone was counted a few times. The chain couples TRBV18 to TRBJ2-1; D not certain. V was clipped by 2 bases and J by 8 bases, with 7 bases between them. Germline V gene lookup returns CDR1 KGHSH and CDR2 LQKENI. The CDR3 covers 12 residues. The CDR3 DNA reads TGTGCCAGCTCACCAGGGCAGGATGAGCAGTTCTTC. Protein product: CASSPGQDEQFF.

The V call is TRBV4-3, the J call TRBJ2-1; the match to TRBD1 covers 7 bases. This CDR3 comprises 16 residues. V shed 0 bases and J 2 bases; nucleotides not matched to a gene: 4. Germline CDR1 is LGHNA and CDR2 is YSLEER. The CDR3 DNA reads as TGCGCCAGCAGCCAAGAGCGAGGGGGCGCCTACAATGAGCAGTTCTTC. This sequence encodes CASSQERGGAYNEQFF.

In its sample, this clone was seen a few times. This chain uses TRBV19 with TRBJ1-2, with no clear D. The length of the CDR3 is 13 residues. Per germline, CDR1 LNHDA and CDR2 SQIVND (reference sequence). The V gene lost 5 bases and the J gene lost 6 bases, with 13 bases spanning the gap. The CDR3 is CASSPPATDGYTF. In nucleotides, the CDR3 is TGTGCCAGTAGTCCTCCGGCAACAGATGGCTACACCTTC.

The chain couples TRBV5-1 to TRBJ2-5; 7 bases match TRBD1. The germline CDR1 and CDR2 sequences are SGHRS and YFSETQ. V was pared by 4 bases and J by 4 bases, with 7 bases of the junction left unmatched. This CDR3 comprises 14 residues. This CDR3 is CASSPGQTPETQYF. CDR3 in DNA: TGCGCCAGCAGCCCGGGACAGACTCCAGAGACCCAGTACTTC.

This chain connects TRBV9 to TRBJ1-4, with a tentative D call TRBD1 (6 bases). The CDR3 spans 15 residues. Trimming pared 5 bases from V and 2 bases from J, leaving 13 bases between. Germline V gene data show CDR1 as SGDLS and CDR2 as YYNGEE. The CDR3 DNA sequence: TGTGCCAGCAGAAGGGGGGCTACTACTAATGAAAAACTGTTTTTT. It encodes CASRRGATTNEKLFF.

This chain uses TRBV30 with TRBJ2-1, with a possible D match to TRBD1 (5 bases). Trimming stripped 5 bases from V and 7 bases from J, with 12 bases between. The CDR3 spans 12 residues. The germline CDR1 and CDR2 sequences are GTSNPN and SVGIG (reference sequence). This CDR3 reads CAWGAGINEQFF. CDR3 DNA: TGTGCCTGGGGGGCAGGGATTAATGAGCAGTTCTTC.

This chain uses TRBV2 with TRBJ1-1; D remains ambiguous. Trimming removed 7 bases at V and 2 bases at J, with 8 bases between. This CDR3 spans 12 amino acids. CDR1 SNHLY and CDR2 FYNNEI come from the germline V gene. CDR3 in DNA: TGTGCCAGCACTGCCATAAACACTGAAGCTTTCTTT. Encoded protein: CASTAINTEAFF. Full variable domain (rest looked up from reference TRBV2 and TRBJ1-1): EPEVTQTPSHQVTQMGQEVILRCVPISNHLYFYWYRQILGQKVEFLVSFYNNEISEKSEIFDDQFSVERPDGSNFTLKIRSTKLEDSAMYFCASTAINTEAFFGQGTRLTVV.

A few counts support this clone. The gene calls are TRBV5-1 and TRBJ1-2; possible D gene TRBD1, 5 bases. Trimming took 2 bases from V and 2 from J, leaving 13 bases between them. CDR3 length: 15 residues. CDR1 is SGHRS, CDR2 YFSETQ, per germline. CDR3 loop: CASSFAGSDNYGYTF. The CDR3 DNA is TGCGCCAGCAGCTTCGCAGGGAGCGACAACTATGGCTACACCTTC.

This clone was observed a few times. The V and J genes are TRBV10-3 and TRBJ2-7; 7 bases agree with TRBD1. Germline CDR1 is ENHRY and CDR2 is SYGVKD. Trimming at V came to 3 bases and at J to 3 bases, leaving 5 bases not matched to a gene. The CDR3 covers 14 residues. The CDR3 DNA reads as TGTGCCATCAGTGAATCCAGGGGGAGCTACGAGCAGTACTTC. This translates into CAISESRGSYEQYF.

This clone came up a few times. The chain recombines TRBV11-2 with TRBJ2-3; a weak D match, TRBD2 (6 bases). Germline values: CDR1 SGHAT, CDR2 FQNNGV. V lost 7 bases to trimming and J lost 1 base, with 12 bases between them. This CDR3 region has 14 residues. The CDR3 DNA reads as TGTGCCAGCATATGGGGCGGGGGCACAGATACGCAGTATTTT. Residues: CASIWGGGTDTQYF. Full variable domain (outside the CDR3, taken from reference TRBV11-2 and TRBJ2-3): EAGVAQSPRYKIIEKRQSVAFWCNPISGHATLYWYQQILGQGPKLLIQFQNNGVVDDSQLPKDRFSAERLKGVDSTLKIQPAKLEDSAVYLCASIWGGGTDTQYFGPGTRLTVL.

This clone was observed a handful of times. The same CDR3 can be traced to other DNA sequences in this sample. CDR3 nucleotide sequence: TGCGCCAGCAGCCAAGAGGCACGGTCACCCCTCCACTTT. Protein: CASSQEARSPLHF. The gene calls are TRBV4-3 and TRBJ1-6; D remains ambiguous. The CDR3 length is 13 residues. The V gene lost 0 bases and the J gene lost 10 bases, with 7 bases spanning the gap. In germline, CDR1 is LGHNA, CDR2 YSLEER.

This clone came up a few times. The gene calls are TRBV10-3 and TRBJ1-5; possibly TRBD1 for D (5 bases). The CDR3 loop spans 19 amino acids. Germline V gene lookup returns CDR1 ENHRY and CDR2 SYGVKD. V lost 0 bases and J 2 bases, leaving 20 bases between the germline ends. The CDR3: CAISESLGVSRGGNQPQHF. The DNA for the CDR3 is TGTGCCATCAGTGAGTCCTTAGGGGTCTCCAGAGGGGGCAATCAGCCCCAGCATTTT.

V is TRBV6-5 and J is TRBJ2-7; 11 nucleotides match TRBD2. The germline CDR1 and CDR2 sequences are MNHEY and SVGAGI. This CDR3 comprises 15 residues. Unmatched junction bases numbered 9, after V lost 6 bases and J lost 5 bases. The CDR3 is CASSLSGGAPNEQYF. In DNA, the CDR3 is TGTGCCAGCAGCCTTAGCGGGGGGGCCCCCAACGAGCAGTACTTC.

CDR3: CASSERQAFFSYEQYF. In DNA form, the CDR3 reads TGCGCCAGCAGCGAAAGACAGGCCTTCTTCTCCTACGAGCAGTACTTC. The chain is built from TRBV4-1 and TRBJ2-7, with D perhaps matching TRBD1 (6 bases). This CDR3 contains 16 residues. Trimming left V 5 bases short and J 0 bases short, with 17 bases between. Germline V gene sequence: CDR1 MGHRA, CDR2 YSYEKL.

The chain combines TRBV5-1 with TRBJ2-7; maybe TRBD2 (5 bases). CDR1 is SGHRS, CDR2 YFSETQ, per germline. The CDR3 consists of 13 residues. V shed 2 bases and J shed 3 bases, with 9 bases lying between them. CDR3 amino acids: CASSFRGDYEQYF. The CDR3 nucleotides are TGCGCCAGCAGCTTTCGGGGAGACTACGAGCAGTACTTC.

The sample holds one count of this clone. The rearrangement uses TRBV7-8 and TRBJ1-6; D remains ambiguous. The CDR3 is 15 amino acids. Germline loops: CDR1 SGHVS, CDR2 FQNEAQ. With 1 base removed from V and 1 base from J, the gap between germline ends came to 5 bases. The CDR3 reads CASSLVDSYNSPLHF. The CDR3 nucleotides read TGTGCCAGCAGCTTAGTGGATTCCTATAATTCACCCCTCCACTTT. Variable domain in full (rest from reference TRBV7-8 and TRBJ1-6): GAGVSQSPRYKVAKRGQDVALRCDPISGHVSLFWYQQALGQGPEFLTYFQNEAQLDKSGLPSDRFFAERPEGSVSTLKIQRTQQEDSAVYLCASSLVDSYNSPLHFGNGTRLTVT.

The gene calls are TRBV7-2 and TRBJ2-5, with TRBD1 as a possible D gene (6 bases). The CDR3 has 14 amino acids. The germline gives CDR1 SGHTA, CDR2 FQGNSA. V lost 7 bases, J lost 0 bases, and 12 bases lay in between. The CDR3 DNA sequence: TGTGCCAGCATGGGGGCGGGTCACCAAGAGACCCAGTACTTC. This codes for CASMGAGHQETQYF.

This clone has just a few counts. V is TRBV6-4 and J is TRBJ2-1, with D possibly being TRBD1 (5 bases). Germline assignment: CDR1 MRHNA and CDR2 SNTAGT. The CDR3 runs to 15 residues. Deletions cut 2 bases from V and 6 bases from J, with 14 bases between. The CDR3 sequence: CASSDRGSLTNEQFF. In DNA, the CDR3 is TGTGCCAGCAGTGACAGGGGCTCCCTTACCAATGAGCAGTTCTTC.